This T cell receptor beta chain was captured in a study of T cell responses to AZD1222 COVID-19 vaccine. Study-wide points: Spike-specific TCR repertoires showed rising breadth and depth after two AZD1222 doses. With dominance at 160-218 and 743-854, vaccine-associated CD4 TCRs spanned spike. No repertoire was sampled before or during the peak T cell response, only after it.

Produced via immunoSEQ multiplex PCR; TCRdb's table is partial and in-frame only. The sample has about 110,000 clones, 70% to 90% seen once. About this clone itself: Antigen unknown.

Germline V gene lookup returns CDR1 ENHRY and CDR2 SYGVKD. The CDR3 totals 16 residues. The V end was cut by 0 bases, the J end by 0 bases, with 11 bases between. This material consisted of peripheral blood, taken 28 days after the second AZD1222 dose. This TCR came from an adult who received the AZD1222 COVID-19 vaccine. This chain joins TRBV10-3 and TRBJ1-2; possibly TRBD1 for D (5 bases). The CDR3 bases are TGTGCCATCAGTGAGTCGGAGGGACTAGCTAACTATGGCTACACCTTC. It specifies CAISESEGLANYGYTF.